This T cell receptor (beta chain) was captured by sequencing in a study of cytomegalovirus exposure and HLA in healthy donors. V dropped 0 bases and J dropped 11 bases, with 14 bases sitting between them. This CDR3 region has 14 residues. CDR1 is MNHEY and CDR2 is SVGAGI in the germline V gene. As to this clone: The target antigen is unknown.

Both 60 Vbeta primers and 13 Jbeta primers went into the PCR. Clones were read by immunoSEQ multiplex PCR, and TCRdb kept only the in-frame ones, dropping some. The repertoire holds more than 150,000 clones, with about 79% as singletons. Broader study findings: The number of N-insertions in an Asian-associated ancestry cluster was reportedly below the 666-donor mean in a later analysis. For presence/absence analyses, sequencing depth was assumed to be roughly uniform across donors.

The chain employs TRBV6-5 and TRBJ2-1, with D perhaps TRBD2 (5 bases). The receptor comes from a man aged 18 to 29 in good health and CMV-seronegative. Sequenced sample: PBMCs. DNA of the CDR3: TGTGCCAGCAGTTACTCGACTATTCAGTCCAAGCAGTTCTTC. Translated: CASSYSTIQSKQFF.